A single sample gave rise to the 23 T cell receptor beta chains below, sequenced in a study of Graves' ophthalmopathy and Graves' hyperthyroidism. Amplification targeted the TCR beta CDR3 regions, with RNA transcripts as the source material. The workflow started with a first-round RT-PCR run with HTBI primers and then moved on to a second-round multiplex PCR. TCRdb re-called the multiplex PCR reads with MiXCR, one entry per CDR3 protein. The profile shows 35,000 to 50,000 distinct CDR3 sequences, approximately 53% of them singletons. The sample consisted of peripheral blood. The source of these receptors is an adult woman with stable Graves' hyperthyroidism.

The gene calls are TRBV12-3 or TRBV12-4 and TRBJ2-5; D may be TRBD2 (6 bases). The CDR3 extends over 13 amino acids. Between the trimmed V and J ends, which lost 7 bases and 4 bases, there was a span of 13 bases. The CDR3 spells CASNPGGAETQYF. The CDR3 DNA sequence: TGTGCCAGCAACCCCGGGGGAGCAGAGACCCAGTACTTC.

The J gene is TRBJ1-2, the V gene TRBV7-8, with D tentatively TRBD1 (6 bases). The germline V and J ends were trimmed by 6 bases and 5 bases, with 7 bases remaining between them. Germline CDR1 SGHVS, CDR2 FQNEAQ. This CDR3 contains 11 residues. The CDR3: CASRRGYGYTF. Written as DNA, the CDR3 is TGTGCCAGCAGGAGGGGGTATGGCTACACCTTC.

Many counts were recorded for this clonotype. The V and J genes are TRBV25-1 and TRBJ1-4; D is unclear. The germline V gene has CDR1 MGHDK and CDR2 SYGVNS. Trimming shortened V by 5 bases and J by 5 bases, and 15 bases separated the two germline ends. This CDR3 has 15 amino acids. The CDR3 DNA follows: TGTGCCAGCAGTCCCGCGCCGGTGCAGAATGAAAAACTGTTTTTT. Residues: CASSPAPVQNEKLFF.

The chain combines TRBV7-9 with TRBJ2-7; weak D call: TRBD1 (6 bases). V was clipped by 5 bases and J by 8 bases, with 28 bases between them. The CDR3 totals 17 residues. CDR1 and CDR2 from the germline V gene are SEHNR and FQNEAQ (reference sequence). The CDR3 DNA reads TGTGCCAGCAGCCCGGACAGCCAGGTTAGCAATCAGCCCCAGCAGTACTTC. As protein: CASSPDSQVSNQPQQYF.

The table lists this clonotype with many counts. The chain uses TRBV5-1 and TRBJ1-1; unclear D gene. The CDR3 loop spans 14 amino acids. V shed 1 base and J shed 7 bases, with 14 bases lying between them. CDR1 is SGHRS, CDR2 YFSETQ, per germline. The CDR3 protein is CASSLLGISGEAFF. The CDR3, as DNA: TGCGCCAGCAGCTTGTTGGGGATATCTGGTGAAGCTTTCTTT.

Here the CDR3 DNA reads TGTGCCAGCAGTGCGGTCCTGGCCACTGAAGCTTTCTTT. It specifies CASSAVLATEAFF. This chain joins TRBV12-3 or TRBV12-4 and TRBJ1-1; D call uncertain. The CDR3 sequence is 13 residues long. With 5 bases removed from V and 4 bases from J, the gap between germline ends came to 11 bases.

This clonotype was recorded once. One end of the junction fails to match germline, which may point to a read error. CDR3 region: CASSLDGADDEQYF. The CDR3 region has the DNA TGTGCCAGCAGCTTGGACGGGGCAGACGACGAGCAGTACTTC. This chain links TRBV5-1 with TRBJ2-7; D is possibly TRBD1 or TRBD2 (5 bases each). The CDR3 contains 14 residues. Germline V gene sequence: CDR1 SGHRS, CDR2 YFSETQ.

This clonotype was seen ten or more times. The chain combines TRBV9 with TRBJ1-1, with 9 bases aligning to TRBD1. The CDR3 spans 14 residues. V was pared by 3 bases and J by 7 bases, with 7 bases of the junction left unmatched. Germline CDR1 SGDLS, CDR2 YYNGEE. The CDR3 coding sequence is TGTGCCAGCAGCGGATTACAGGGGGCTGGTGAAGCTTTCTTT. Amino acids: CASSGLQGAGEAFF.

In this sample, this clonotype turned up many times. V usage is TRBV7-3 and J usage is TRBJ1-1, with a weak D call TRBD1 (5 bases). CDR1 SGHTA and CDR2 FQGTGA come from the germline V gene. The ends were cut back, 4 bases at V and 0 bases at J, with 6 bases in the middle. The CDR3 is 13 amino acids. The CDR3 loop reads CASSSTVNTEAFF. The CDR3 region has the DNA TGTGCCAGCAGCTCGACAGTGAACACTGAAGCTTTCTTT.

CDR3 sequence: CSARGTSGRPQETQYF. The CDR3 DNA follows: TGCAGTGCTCGCGGGACTAGCGGGAGACCCCAAGAGACCCAGTACTTC. The chain carries TRBV20-1 and TRBJ2-5, with TRBD2 identical over 14 bases. V lost 5 bases and J lost 1; bases outside the gene matches: 6. The germline V gene encodes CDR1 DFQATT and CDR2 SNEGSKA (reference sequence). This CDR3 has 16 amino acids.

Ten or more counts support this clonotype. The chain has TRBV10-1 and TRBJ2-3, with 13 bases fitting TRBD2. Germline CDR1 and CDR2: WNHNN and SYGVQD (reference sequence). V lost 0 bases and J lost 3; bases outside the gene matches: 0. CDR3 length equals 16 residues. The CDR3 nucleotides read TGCGCCAGCAGTGAGTCGACTAGCGGGAGGACAGATACGCAGTATTTT. This codes for CASSESTSGRTDTQYF.

Ten or more counts support this clonotype. The chain couples TRBV19 to TRBJ2-7, with D perhaps TRBD1 (5 bases). CDR1 LNHDA and CDR2 SQIVND come from the germline V gene (reference sequence). This CDR3 contains 14 residues. The V gene lost 3 bases and the J gene lost 3 bases, with 12 bases spanning the gap. The CDR3 loop is CASSMGTGGYEQYF. Written as DNA, the CDR3 is TGTGCCAGTAGTATGGGAACAGGTGGCTACGAGCAGTACTTC.

This clonotype was observed many times. V gene TRBV27 combines with J gene TRBJ1-4, with D perhaps TRBD1 (6 bases). The CDR3 is 14 amino acids. The V end was cut by 5 bases, the J end by 8 bases, with 15 bases between. CDR1 and CDR2 from the germline V gene are MNHEY and SMNVEV (reference sequence). This chain's CDR3 is CASSLRGGREKLFF. CDR3 nucleotides: TGTGCCAGCAGTCTCAGGGGCGGGAGGGAAAAACTGTTTTTT.

In the case of this clonotype: The junction departs from germline at one end; a sequencing error may be responsible. The chain joins TRBV10-3 to TRBJ1-5, with 10 bases matching TRBD1. Germline-derived CDR1 and CDR2 are ENHRY and SYGVKD. The CDR3 spans 17 residues. The CDR3 sequence is CASSYPAGTGGNQPQHF. In DNA, the CDR3 is TGTGCCAGCAGTTACCCGGCCGGGACAGGGGGCAATCAGCCCCAGCATTTT.

The V and J genes are TRBV14 and TRBJ2-7; D gene unclear. V was trimmed by 4 bases and J by 6 bases, leaving 13 bases between them. Germline V gene sequence: CDR1 SGHDN, CDR2 FVKESK. CDR3 length equals 13 residues. The DNA of the CDR3 is TGTGCCAGCAGCCCCCTTGAAAGCTCCGAGCAGTACTTC. This sequence encodes CASSPLESSEQYF.

The chain employs TRBV6-5 and TRBJ2-7, with 10 bases aligning to TRBD1. J lost 4 bases, V lost 6 bases, and 6 bases had no gene match. Germline lookup yields CDR1 MNHEY and CDR2 SVGAGI. The CDR3 sequence is 14 residues long. CDR3 DNA: TGTGCCAGCAGACGCGGACAGGGGGTGTACGAGCAGTACTTC. It specifies CASRRGQGVYEQYF.

This clonotype was found once. The rearrangement joins TRBV25-1 to TRBJ2-2; no firm D call. Germline lookup yields CDR1 MGHDK and CDR2 SYGVNS. The V end was cut by 2 bases, the J end by 9 bases, with 7 bases between. The CDR3 runs 12 residues. The CDR3 loop reads CASSEGSRELFF. CDR3 DNA sequence: TGTGCCAGCAGTGAAGGTAGTCGGGAGCTGTTTTTT.

This clonotype was detected only once. The rearrangement joins TRBV6-1 to TRBJ2-7; the match to TRBD1 covers 11 bases. Looked up from germline, CDR1 is MNHNS and CDR2 is SASEGT. CDR3 size: 15 residues. J gave up 2 bases and V 1 base, and 1 base lay outside the gene matches. CDR3 region: CASSEEGQGAYEQYF. In nucleotides, the CDR3 is TGTGCCAGCAGTGAAGAGGGACAGGGGGCCTACGAGCAGTACTTC.

A few counts support this clonotype. V gene TRBV20-1 combines with J gene TRBJ1-2, with 8 bases fitting TRBD1. Germline lookup yields CDR1 DFQATT and CDR2 SNEGSKA (reference sequence). The CDR3 has 15 residues. The V segment lost 1 base and the J segment 4 bases; nucleotides outside the gene matches: 8. CDR3 in DNA: TGCAGTGCTAGAGGGGGACAGGAAGGGGGCTATGGCTACACCTTC. Protein: CSARGGQEGGYGYTF.

The table lists this clonotype with many counts. The genes are TRBV13 and TRBJ2-3; 15 nucleotides agree with TRBD2. The V gene's germline CDR1 is PRHDT and CDR2 FYEKMQ (reference sequence). The CDR3 is made up of 17 amino acids. The V segment lost 7 bases and the J segment 1 base; nucleotides outside the gene matches: 6. The CDR3 DNA is TGTGCCAGCACCGGGACTAGCGGGAGGAGGGGCACAGATACGCAGTATTTT. This translates into CASTGTSGRRGTDTQYF.

The sample holds many counts of this clonotype. This chain links TRBV5-1 with TRBJ1-1, with 7 bases fitting TRBD1. CDR3 length: 14 residues. In germline, CDR1 is SGHRS, CDR2 YFSETQ. The J segment lost 1 base and the V segment lost 4 bases, leaving 4 bases of the junction unmatched. The CDR3 here is CASSAWTGNTEAFF. The CDR3 nucleotides are TGCGCCAGCAGCGCCTGGACAGGGAACACTGAAGCTTTCTTT.

This clonotype appeared many times. The rearrangement joins TRBV5-8 to TRBJ2-3; 10 bases align to TRBD2. J was trimmed by 4 bases and V by 3 bases; bases with no gene match: 5. There are 15 residues in the CDR3. From germline, CDR1 is SGHTS and CDR2 YDEGEE. CDR3 in DNA: TGTGCCAGCAGCTGGAGCGGGAGGGCCGCAGATACGCAGTATTTT. Protein sequence: CASSWSGRAADTQYF.

The table lists this clonotype with many counts. The chain couples TRBV7-9 to TRBJ1-5; 7 bases match TRBD1. J was trimmed by 4 bases and V by 4 bases; bases with no gene match: 7. Germline V gene sequence: CDR1 SEHNR, CDR2 FQNEAQ (reference sequence). The CDR3 covers 15 residues. In DNA, the CDR3 is TGTGCCAGCAGCTCAACAAGACAGGGTAATCAGCCCCAGCATTTT. This sequence encodes CASSSTRQGNQPQHF.